The T cell receptor (beta chain) under discussion was sequenced for a study of high-grade serous ovarian cancer treatment subgroups. Study-level points and caveats: Different patients shared almost no repertoire; same-patient tumors shared about 0.11 to 0.79.

Tumor samples were obtained before definitive surgery or chemotherapy. Libraries were prepared by immunoSEQ multiplex PCR; TCRdb keeps only in-frame clonotypes and omits some of them. The table has 15,000 to 20,000 clones, roughly 75% seen once; the top ten hold 6.4%. Remarks on this clone: The antigen is unknown.

The CDR3 has 11 amino acids. CDR1 and CDR2 from the germline V gene are MDHEN and SYDVKM. The V gene lost 7 bases and the J gene lost 4 bases, with 7 bases spanning the gap. The sample was tumor tissue. This sequence was found in a human donor with high-grade serous ovarian cancer. The V gene is TRBV28, the J gene TRBJ1-2; no reliable D call. Here the CDR3 reads CASTAGYGYTF. The CDR3, as DNA: TGTGCCAGCACCGCGGGCTATGGCTACACCTTC.